The next 18 T cell receptor beta chains were all read from a single sample in a study of T cells after yellow fever vaccination. TCRdb re-derived calls from the 5' RACE reads in MiXCR, one entry per CDR3 protein. This sample has under 600,000 distinct CDR3 sequences, with approximately 13% found just once. Sample: PBMCs, taken on the day of the yellow fever booster vaccination. Receptors originate from a man aged 25-45 years who received the YFV17D yellow fever vaccine.

This clonotype was counted only a few times. The chain recombines TRBV11-2 with TRBJ2-1, with 11 bases aligning to TRBD2. The ends lost 11 bases at V and 8 bases at J; junction bases unmatched: 11. The germline V gene encodes CDR1 SGHAT and CDR2 FQNNGV. This CDR3 has 14 amino acids. Written as DNA, the CDR3 is TGTGCCTCGGTAGTGACTAGCGGGAACTATGAGCAGTTCTTC. Protein: CASVVTSGNYEQFF.

V usage is TRBV5-1 and J usage is TRBJ1-2; 8 positions agree with TRBD1. Trimming at V came to 3 bases and at J to 4 bases, leaving 8 bases not matched to a gene. The V gene's germline CDR1 is SGHRS and CDR2 YFSETQ. This CDR3 is built from 15 residues. CDR3 nucleotides: TGCGCCAGCAGCTCAGTGGACAGGGACGGCTATGGCTACACCTTC. This encodes CASSSVDRDGYGYTF.

The V gene is TRBV6-2 or TRBV6-3, the J gene TRBJ2-1; 7 positions match TRBD2. With 1 base clipped from V and 7 bases from J, the junction kept 10 bases outside the gene matches. The V gene's germline CDR1 is MNHEY and CDR2 SVGEGT. This CDR3 comprises 16 residues. CDR3 sequence (DNA): TGTGCCAGCAGTTACTTTGTGGGAGGGCCTATGAATGAGCAGTTCTTC. Translation gives CASSYFVGGPMNEQFF.

This clonotype has just a few counts. The rearrangement uses TRBV5-1 and TRBJ1-1; D remains unclear. V was cut by 5 bases and J by 2 bases, with 13 bases left in between. The CDR3 length is 14 residues. Germline CDR1 and CDR2: SGHRS and YFSETQ. The CDR3 DNA reads TGCGCCAGCAGGGACGGCAACCCAAACACTGAAGCTTTCTTT. Its translation is CASRDGNPNTEAFF. The full variable domain, in which reference TRBV5-1 and TRBJ1-1 provide the parts outside the CDR3, is KAGVTQTPRYLIKTRGQQVTLSCSPISGHRSVSWYQQTPGQGLQFLFEYFSETQRNKGNFPGRFSGRQFSNSRSEMNVSTLELGDSALYLCASRDGNPNTEAFFGQGTRLTVV.

This sequence joins TRBV12-3 or TRBV12-4 and TRBJ2-1, with D perhaps TRBD1 (5 bases). The V and J ends lost 3 bases and 6 bases respectively, with 15 bases between them. The CDR3 length is 15 residues. Here the CDR3 reads CASSLGLKLSNEQFF. The CDR3 region has the DNA TGTGCCAGCAGTTTGGGGCTCAAACTCAGCAATGAGCAGTTCTTC.

This clonotype occurred a few times. V gene TRBV4-1 combines with J gene TRBJ2-1; 9 bases align to TRBD2. Germline V gene data show CDR1 as MGHRA and CDR2 as YSYEKL. V shed 4 bases and J 3 bases; nucleotides not matched to a gene: 7. The CDR3 contains 16 residues. The CDR3 loop is CASSLEGLARYNEQFF. CDR3 bases: TGCGCCAGCAGCCTGGAAGGACTAGCGCGCTACAATGAGCAGTTCTTC.

This clonotype was seen a few times. This CDR3 is CASSRTGGLEAFF. The DNA for the CDR3 is TGTGCCAGCAGTCGCACGGGGGGGCTCGAAGCTTTCTTT. J is TRBJ1-1 and V is TRBV28, with D perhaps TRBD1 (6 bases). Per germline, CDR1 MDHEN and CDR2 SYDVKM. The V gene lost 5 bases and the J gene lost 8 bases, with 15 bases spanning the gap. The CDR3 covers 13 residues.

In its sample, this clonotype was seen a few times. The rearrangement uses TRBV5-1 and TRBJ2-1, with 8 bases aligning to TRBD1. Germline loops: CDR1 SGHRS, CDR2 YFSETQ. The CDR3 sequence is 15 residues long. V shed 1 base and J 6 bases; nucleotides not matched to a gene: 6. The CDR3 loop is CASSLRTGFFNEQFF. CDR3 DNA sequence: TGCGCCAGCAGCTTGCGGACAGGGTTCTTCAATGAGCAGTTCTTC.

There are a few counts of this clonotype. This sequence joins TRBV7-2 and TRBJ2-4; no clear D gene. CDR1 is SGHTA and CDR2 is FQGNSA in the germline V gene. The CDR3 consists of 14 residues. V lost 1 base to trimming and J lost 3 bases, with 7 bases between them. CDR3 sequence: CASSLGQIKNIQYF. CDR3 bases: TGTGCCAGCAGCTTAGGGCAAATCAAAAACATTCAGTACTTC. Supplemented by reference TRBV7-2 and TRBJ2-4, the full variable domain reads GAGVSQSPSNKVTEKGKDVELRCDPISGHTALYWYRQSLGQGLEFLIYFQGNSAPDKSGLPSDRFSAERTGGSVSTLTIQRTQQEDSAVYLCASSLGQIKNIQYFGAGTRLSVL.

The chain employs TRBV7-9 and TRBJ2-1; a weak D match, TRBD2 (7 bases). This CDR3 contains 15 residues. The V gene lost 1 base and the J gene lost 8 bases, with 15 bases spanning the gap. Germline CDR1 SEHNR, CDR2 FQNEAQ (reference sequence). CDR3 region: CASSLDRGGGDEQFF. The CDR3 region has the DNA TGTGCCAGCAGCTTAGACAGAGGCGGGGGCGATGAGCAGTTCTTC.

The chain joins TRBV30 to TRBJ2-1; TRBD1 or TRBD2 may be the D gene (5 bases each). CDR1 GTSNPN and CDR2 SVGIG come from the germline V gene (reference sequence). V was trimmed by 1 base and J by 4 bases, leaving 17 bases between them. The CDR3 sequence is 16 residues long. The CDR3 DNA is TGTGCCTGGAGTGAATTAGGGGCTAGCAAATACAATGAGCAGTTCTTC. Translated, it gives CAWSELGASKYNEQFF.

This clonotype appeared many times. The rearrangement joins TRBV18 to TRBJ2-3; D remains ambiguous. The germline V gene has CDR1 KGHSH and CDR2 LQKENI. V lost 3 bases to trimming and J lost 0 bases, with 4 bases between them. CDR3 length equals 13 residues. This CDR3 reads CASSPSSTDTQYF. In nucleotides, the CDR3 is TGTGCCAGCTCACCCTCTAGCACAGATACGCAGTATTTT.

This clonotype was counted between two and nine times. This chain uses TRBV7-8 with TRBJ1-2, with D uncertain. There are 12 residues in the CDR3. Trimming stripped 2 bases from V and 5 bases from J, with 6 bases between. Germline values: CDR1 SGHVS, CDR2 FQNEAQ. CDR3 coding DNA: TGTGCCAGCAGCTTAAACGAGTATGGCTACACCTTC. Its translation is CASSLNEYGYTF.

The J gene is TRBJ2-7, the V gene TRBV20-1; perhaps TRBD2 as D (5 bases). Germline V gives CDR1 DFQATT, CDR2 SNEGSKA (reference sequence). Trimming pared 3 bases from V and 4 bases from J, leaving 13 bases between. This CDR3 region has 13 residues. The CDR3 DNA reads as TGCAGTGCTAGCCGGGATCTCATATACGAGCAGTACTTC. Its protein product is CSASRDLIYEQYF.

This clonotype was observed a few times. The chain recombines TRBV19 with TRBJ2-1, with D possibly TRBD2 on 6 matching bases. Trimming removed 6 bases from V and 5 bases from J, with 11 bases in between. The CDR3 has 13 amino acids. The germline V gene has CDR1 LNHDA and CDR2 SQIVND (reference sequence). CDR3 nucleotide sequence: TGTGCCAGTAGCGGGAGCATCAACAATGAGCAGTTCTTC. Encoded protein: CASSGSINNEQFF.

The V and J genes are TRBV29-1 and TRBJ2-3; D is perhaps TRBD2 (6 bases). Germline V lookup: CDR1 SQVTM, CDR2 ANQGSEA. V was cut by 6 bases and J by 6 bases, with 10 bases left in between. This CDR3 is 11 amino acids long. Here the CDR3 reads CSVTRGDTQYF. DNA of the CDR3: TGCAGCGTGACCCGGGGGGATACGCAGTATTTT.

Only a few counts were recorded for this clonotype. The chain links TRBV7-8 to TRBJ2-4; D gene uncertain. V was clipped by 8 bases and J by 0 bases, with 11 bases between them. This CDR3 is 14 amino acids long. Germline CDR1 reads SGHVS; CDR2 reads FQNEAQ. In DNA, the CDR3 is TGTGCCAGCTGCCCTAACGAAGCCAAAAACATTCAGTACTTC. It yields the protein CASCPNEAKNIQYF.

This clonotype was found a few times. The chain links TRBV6-4 to TRBJ1-1; 8 positions agree with TRBD1. Germline loops: CDR1 MRHNA, CDR2 SNTAGT. V dropped 6 bases and J dropped 4; count of bases not matched to a gene: 7. This CDR3 has 14 residues. CDR3 bases: TGTGCCAGCAGAGGACAGGGAGGAATCACTGAAGCTTTCTTT. Amino acids: CASRGQGGITEAFF.